This T cell receptor beta chain was documented in a study of T cells in Graves' hyperthyroidism and ophthalmopathy. Study-wide context: At the time of initial diagnosis and before any treatment, peripheral blood was collected.

Deletions cut 4 bases from V and 5 bases from J, with 13 bases between. In germline, CDR1 is SQVTM, CDR2 ANQGSEA. The CDR3 is 13 amino acids. The diagnostic basis comprised clinical symptoms, serum thyroxine and TRAb, thyroid ultrasound and orbital computed tomography. RNA transcripts were the template for amplifying TCR beta CDR3 regions. With the HTBI primer set, the TCR CDR3 went through a first round of RT-PCR. TCRdb re-called the multiplex PCR reads through MiXCR, storing one row per CDR3 protein. The data show some 550,000 distinct CDR3 sequences, approximately 16% seen once. This rearrangement joins TRBV29-1 to TRBJ2-3, with D possibly TRBD1 on 5 matching bases. This TCR was recovered from a middle-aged woman with Graves' ophthalmopathy. Sequencing was carried out using blood. CDR3 in amino acids: CSVGGRVKDTQYF. The DNA of the CDR3 is TGCAGCGTTGGGGGCAGGGTCAAAGATACGCAGTATTTT.